This entry features one TCR beta chain sequence. The antigen remains undetermined. The entry originates in a study of response to subunit inactivated influenza vaccine. Study-level results: With each seasonal influenza vaccination, the authors suggested, few new T cells are recruited.

V was clipped by 6 bases and J by 7 bases, with 9 bases between them. CDR3 size: 11 residues. TCRdb re-called the RT-PCR reads with MiXCR, one entry per CDR3 protein. Of hundreds of thousands of distinct CDR3 sequences in the sample, around a sixth were seen once. This receptor was obtained from a man in his forties or fifties who received an inactivated influenza vaccine. V gene TRBV12-3 or TRBV12-4 combines with J gene TRBJ1-1; no definite D call. Specimen: PBMCs from blood, collected 11 to 12 days after vaccination. The CDR3 loop reads CASSPGVEAFF. The CDR3, as DNA: TGTGCCAGCAGCCCGGGAGTTGAAGCTTTCTTT.